The 17 T cell receptor beta chains below all came from one sample that was sequenced in a study of control samples from healthy donors and cancer patients. TCRdb keeps only in-frame clones here, not all; method: immunoSEQ multiplex PCR. In all, the sample yields about 200,000 clones. Sequencing input: blood. The receptors stem from a woman aged 25 to 39 in good health.

The chain links TRBV7-3 to TRBJ2-5; 9 bases fit TRBD2. Germline trimming cut 5 bases from V and 3 bases from J; bases unmatched to any gene: 1. The CDR3 extends over 13 amino acids. In germline, CDR1 is SGHTA, CDR2 FQGTGA. The CDR3 loop is CASSRLAEETQYF. In DNA form, the CDR3 reads TGTGCCAGCAGCCGACTAGCGGAAGAGACCCAGTACTTC.

This chain links TRBV4-1 with TRBJ1-1; TRBD1 might be the D (6 bases). V dropped 3 bases and J dropped 4 bases, with 15 bases sitting between them. The germline gives CDR1 MGHRA, CDR2 YSYEKL. The CDR3 has 15 residues. CDR3 in DNA: TGCGCCAGCAGCCAGGGGCGGACAGATACCACTGAAGCTTTCTTT. Translated: CASSQGRTDTTEAFF.

DNA of the CDR3: TGTGCCAGCTCGGGCAGGGCTGATTCACCCCTCCACTTT. It codes for CASSGRADSPLHF. The chain joins TRBV28 to TRBJ1-6; tentatively, D is TRBD1 (5 bases). Germline V lookup: CDR1 MDHEN, CDR2 SYDVKM. Deletions cut 8 bases from V and 8 bases from J, with 13 bases between. This CDR3 has 13 amino acids.

The chain combines TRBV19 with TRBJ1-5, with TRBD1 identical over 9 bases. The CDR3 totals 17 residues. Germline values: CDR1 LNHDA, CDR2 SQIVND (reference sequence). With 3 bases clipped from V and 3 bases from J, the junction kept 9 bases outside the gene matches. Here the CDR3 DNA reads TGTGCCAGTAGTATCCTCCCGGGACAGGGAGCCAATCAGCCCCAGCATTTT. It translates to CASSILPGQGANQPQHF.

The J gene is TRBJ1-6, the V gene TRBV6-5; 7 bases agree with TRBD1. Unmatched junction bases numbered 10, after V lost 10 bases and J lost 7 bases. The germline CDR1 and CDR2 sequences are MNHEY and SVGAGI. The CDR3 extends over 14 amino acids. Here the CDR3 reads CATRLDRANSPLHF. For the CDR3, the DNA is TGTGCCACGAGACTTGACAGGGCCAATTCACCCCTCCACTTT.

The chain couples TRBV5-5 to TRBJ1-2; D gene unclear. This CDR3 contains 12 residues. The germline gives CDR1 SGHKS, CDR2 YYEKEE (reference sequence). V was cut by 4 bases and J by 8 bases, with 12 bases left in between. The CDR3 reads CASSTNSYGYTF. CDR3 coding DNA: TGTGCCAGCAGCACGAACAGCTACGGCTACACCTTC.

The CDR3 spells CASSPRQGGNQPQHF. Here the CDR3 DNA reads TGTGCCAGCTCACCACGGCAGGGGGGCAATCAGCCCCAGCATTTT. The chain has TRBV18 and TRBJ1-5; 7 bases are shared with TRBD1. Germline CDR1 reads KGHSH; CDR2 reads LQKENI. This CDR3 region has 15 residues. V shed 1 base and J 2 bases; nucleotides not matched to a gene: 2.

This chain links TRBV28 with TRBJ1-1; tentative D call: TRBD1 (6 bases). There are 15 residues in the CDR3. The germline V and J ends were trimmed by 7 bases and 4 bases, with 19 bases remaining between them. Germline-derived CDR1 and CDR2 are MDHEN and SYDVKM. DNA for the CDR3: TGTGCCAGCACCGCAATCACAGGGATGGGCACTGAAGCTTTCTTT. Protein: CASTAITGMGTEAFF. Filled out from reference TRBV28 and TRBJ1-1, the complete variable domain reads DVKVTQSSRYLVKRTGEKVFLECVQDMDHENMFWYRQDPGLGLRLIYFSYDVKMKEKGDIPEGYSVSREKKERFSLILESASTNQTSMYLCASTAITGMGTEAFFGQGTRLTVV.

The chain couples TRBV5-4 to TRBJ2-1; perhaps TRBD1 as D (6 bases). Trimming took off 2 bases at V and 6 bases at J, with 9 bases between the two ends. The CDR3 extends over 13 amino acids. Germline loops: CDR1 SGHNT, CDR2 YYREEE (reference sequence). The CDR3 loop reads CASSFTGSNEQFF. CDR3 DNA: TGTGCCAGCAGCTTTACAGGGAGCAATGAGCAGTTCTTC.

This chain connects TRBV10-3 to TRBJ1-5; D ambiguous. Germline V gives CDR1 ENHRY, CDR2 SYGVKD. V lost 4 bases to trimming and J lost 3 bases, with 13 bases between them. The CDR3 extends over 15 amino acids. The CDR3 loop is CAISGVEQPNQPQHF. CDR3 DNA sequence: TGTGCCATCAGTGGGGTGGAACAGCCCAATCAGCCCCAGCATTTT.

In DNA form, the CDR3 reads TGTGCCAGCAGGAGAGACAGAGCTCGAAATGAAGCTTTCTTT. Protein product: CASRRDRARNEAFF. V is TRBV6-5 and J is TRBJ1-1, with D possibly TRBD1 on 5 matching bases. V lost 6 bases and J lost 7, with 18 bases in between. The CDR3 is made up of 14 amino acids. Germline lookup yields CDR1 MNHEY and CDR2 SVGAGI.

The V and J genes are TRBV5-5 and TRBJ1-1; 7 positions agree with TRBD1. V was pared by 4 bases and J by 1 base, with 4 bases of the junction left unmatched. The germline V gene has CDR1 SGHKS and CDR2 YYEKEE (reference sequence). The CDR3 sequence is 14 residues long. DNA of the CDR3: TGTGCCAGCAGCACGACAGGGCAGAACACTGAAGCTTTCTTT. Its protein product is CASSTTGQNTEAFF.

The gene calls are TRBV5-1 and TRBJ1-1; no clear D. Germline-derived CDR1 and CDR2 are SGHRS and YFSETQ. The length of the CDR3 is 13 residues. The V end was cut by 0 bases, the J end by 8 bases, with 11 bases between. The CDR3 DNA is TGCGCCAGCAGCTTGGTAGGGAACGCGGAAGCTTTCTTT. Translation: CASSLVGNAEAFF.

The chain couples TRBV7-9 to TRBJ2-7, with TRBD1 as a possible D gene (5 bases). The CDR3 consists of 14 residues. The germline CDR1 and CDR2 sequences are SEHNR and FQNEAQ (reference sequence). Trimming took 1 base from V and 3 from J, leaving 10 bases between them. The CDR3 region is CASSLGQGNYEQYF. In DNA form, the CDR3 reads TGTGCCAGCAGCTTAGGCCAGGGCAACTACGAGCAGTACTTC.

This chain links TRBV19 with TRBJ2-7, with 7 positions matching TRBD2. The CDR3 is 13 residues long. CDR1 and CDR2 (germline): LNHDA, SQIVND (reference sequence). V dropped 4 bases and J dropped 4; count of bases not matched to a gene: 4. The CDR3: CASSTLGGYEQYF. CDR3 DNA sequence: TGTGCCAGTAGTACACTGGGGGGGTACGAGCAGTACTTC. Looking up the rest from reference TRBV19 and TRBJ2-7 gives the full variable domain: DGGITQSPKYLFRKEGQNVTLSCEQNLNHDAMYWYRQDPGQGLRLIYYSQIVNDFQKGDIAEGYSVSREKKESFPLTVTSAQKNPTAFYLCASSTLGGYEQYFGPGTRLTVT.

The CDR3 region has the DNA TGTGCCAGCACGAGAGGGGGGGTCAACTCCTACAATGAGCAGTTCTTC. Amino acids: CASTRGGVNSYNEQFF. The chain is built from TRBV28 and TRBJ2-1, with D perhaps TRBD2 (7 bases). V was trimmed by 7 bases and J by 0 bases, leaving 16 bases between them. The CDR3 covers 16 residues. Germline CDR1 MDHEN, CDR2 SYDVKM. Based on the CDR3 plus reference TRBV28 and TRBJ2-1, the full variable domain is DVKVTQSSRYLVKRTGEKVFLECVQDMDHENMFWYRQDPGLGLRLIYFSYDVKMKEKGDIPEGYSVSREKKERFSLILESASTNQTSMYLCASTRGGVNSYNEQFFGPGTRLTVL.

The V and J genes are TRBV10-1 and TRBJ1-5; D not certain. The CDR3 totals 12 residues. The V gene lost 11 bases and the J gene lost 7 bases, with 15 bases spanning the gap. Germline V gene lookup returns CDR1 WNHNN and CDR2 SYGVQD (reference sequence). The CDR3 DNA sequence: TGCGCCGCCACCCCGGGCAGACAGCCCCAGCATTTT. Translated, it gives CAATPGRQPQHF.